This T cell receptor (beta chain) derives from a study of T cells in Graves' hyperthyroidism and ophthalmopathy. Germline V CDR1 and CDR2: SGHRS, YFSETQ. Trimming took 4 bases from V and 4 from J, leaving 8 bases between them. The CDR3 consists of 12 residues. This clonotype was observed at least ten times. Regions amplified from RNA transcripts were the TCR beta CDR3 regions. A set of HTBI primers served as the primers for a first-round RT-PCR of the TCR CDR3. Using its own MiXCR run on the multiplex PCR reads, TCRdb lists one record per CDR3 protein. Of approximately 530,000 distinct CDR3 sequences in the sample, 15% to 20% were seen once. Out of approximately 10 ml of fresh peripheral blood came the PBMCs.

This rearrangement joins TRBV5-1 to TRBJ1-2; tentative D call: TRBD1 (5 bases). Input material: blood. This TCR was recovered from a man aged 35-49 years with Graves' ophthalmopathy. CDR3 nucleotide sequence: TGCGCCAGCAGCACGGGGCTCTATGGCTACACCTTC. Amino acids: CASSTGLYGYTF.